The 5 T cell receptor beta chains listed next were all sequenced from one sample in a study of naive CD8 T cells in extremely preterm neonates. Assay: immunoSEQ multiplex PCR; the TCRdb copy retains only in-frame clones and omits some. The sample lists 8,000 or so clones, 95% to 98% seen once, with 0.36% in the top ten. Without labor or membrane rupture, elective cesareans at about 35-43 weeks supplied term cord blood. Sequenced sample: naive CD8+ T cells from cord blood. Every receptor here comes from a newborn in good health.

The V call is TRBV7-2, the J call TRBJ2-7, with 8 bases fitting TRBD2. Trimming at V came to 1 base and at J to 4 bases, leaving 6 bases not matched to a gene. The CDR3 totals 15 residues. Germline lookup yields CDR1 SGHTA and CDR2 FQGNSA. DNA for the CDR3: TGTGCCAGCAGCTTAGTGGCGGGGGGCGGGTACGAGCAGTACTTC. It is translated as CASSLVAGGGYEQYF.

The chain uses TRBV11-2 and TRBJ1-2; D is possibly TRBD1 (6 bases). Trimming removed 4 bases at V and 4 bases at J, with 7 bases between. This CDR3 is 12 amino acids long. Per germline, CDR1 SGHAT and CDR2 FQNNGV. The CDR3 sequence: CASSSTGYGYTF. The CDR3 DNA is TGTGCCAGCAGCTCGACAGGCTATGGCTACACCTTC.

For this clone: A junction end diverges from the germline sequence, so it may reflect a read error. The chain links TRBV9 to TRBJ2-3; no definite D call. This CDR3 has 13 residues. Per the germline V gene, CDR1 is SGDLS and CDR2 is YYNGEE. The CDR3 bases are TGTGCCAGCAGCGGACCCCGCACAGATACGCAGTATTTC. Translation: CASSGPRTDTQYF.

J is TRBJ2-1 and V is TRBV2; the D gene is possibly TRBD2 (6 bases). Trimming took off 2 bases at V and 1 base at J, with 6 bases between the two ends. Germline lookup yields CDR1 SNHLY and CDR2 FYNNEI. This CDR3 has 14 residues. CDR3 sequence (DNA): TGTGCCAGCAGTGAACTAGCGTCCTACAATGAGCAGTTCTTC. It is translated as CASSELASYNEQFF.

The chain couples TRBV27 to TRBJ1-2, with 9 bases aligning to TRBD1. The V and J ends lost 4 bases and 3 bases, in that order; junction bases with no gene match: 3. This CDR3 is built from 14 residues. Germline CDR1 reads MNHEY; CDR2 reads SMNVEV (reference sequence). The CDR3 DNA is TGTGCCAGCAGTTATACAGGGGGCGACTATGGCTACACCTTC. Translated, it gives CASSYTGGDYGYTF.